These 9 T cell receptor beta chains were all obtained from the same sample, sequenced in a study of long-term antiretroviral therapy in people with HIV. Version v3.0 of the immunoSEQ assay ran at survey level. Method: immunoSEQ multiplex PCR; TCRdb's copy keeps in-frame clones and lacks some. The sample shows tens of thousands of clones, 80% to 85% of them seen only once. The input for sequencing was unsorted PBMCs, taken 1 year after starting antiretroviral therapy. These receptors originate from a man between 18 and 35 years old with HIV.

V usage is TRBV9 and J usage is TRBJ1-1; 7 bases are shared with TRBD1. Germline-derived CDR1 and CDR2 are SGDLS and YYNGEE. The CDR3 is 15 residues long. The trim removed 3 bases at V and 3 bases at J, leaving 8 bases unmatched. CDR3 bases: TGTGCCAGCAGCGCTAAAGGGGGCAGGGACACTGAAGCTTTCTTT. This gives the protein CASSAKGGRDTEAFF.

The CDR3 spells CASSLRRGQGSWDYGYTF. For the CDR3, the DNA is TGTGCCAGCAGCTTAAGAAGGGGACAGGGGTCTTGGGACTATGGCTACACCTTC. This sequence joins TRBV11-2 and TRBJ1-2, with 10 positions matching TRBD1. This CDR3 has 18 amino acids. The V and J ends lost 2 bases and 3 bases, in that order; junction bases with no gene match: 12. Looked up from germline, CDR1 is SGHAT and CDR2 is FQNNGV.

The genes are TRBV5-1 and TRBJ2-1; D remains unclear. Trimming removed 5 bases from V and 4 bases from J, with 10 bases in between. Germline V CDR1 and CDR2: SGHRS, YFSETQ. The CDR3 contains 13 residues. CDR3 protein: CASRGLSYNEQFF. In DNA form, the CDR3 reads TGCGCCAGCAGGGGATTATCGTACAATGAGCAGTTCTTC.

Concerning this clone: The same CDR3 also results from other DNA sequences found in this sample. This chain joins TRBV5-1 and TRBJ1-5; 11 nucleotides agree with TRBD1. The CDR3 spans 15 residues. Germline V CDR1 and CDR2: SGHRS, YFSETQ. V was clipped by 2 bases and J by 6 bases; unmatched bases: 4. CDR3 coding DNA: TGCGCCAGCAGCTTAGGGACAGGGGGGATTCAGCCCCAGCATTTT. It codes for CASSLGTGGIQPQHF.

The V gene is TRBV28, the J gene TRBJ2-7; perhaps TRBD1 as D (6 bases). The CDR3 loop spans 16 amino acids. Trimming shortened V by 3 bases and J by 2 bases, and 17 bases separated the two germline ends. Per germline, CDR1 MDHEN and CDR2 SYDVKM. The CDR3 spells CASSLGAGTATYEQYF. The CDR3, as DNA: TGTGCCAGCAGTTTGGGGGCCGGGACCGCAACCTACGAGCAGTACTTC. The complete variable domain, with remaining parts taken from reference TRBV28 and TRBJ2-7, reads DVKVTQSSRYLVKRTGEKVFLECVQDMDHENMFWYRQDPGLGLRLIYFSYDVKMKEKGDIPEGYSVSREKKERFSLILESASTNQTSMYLCASSLGAGTATYEQYFGPGTRLTVT.

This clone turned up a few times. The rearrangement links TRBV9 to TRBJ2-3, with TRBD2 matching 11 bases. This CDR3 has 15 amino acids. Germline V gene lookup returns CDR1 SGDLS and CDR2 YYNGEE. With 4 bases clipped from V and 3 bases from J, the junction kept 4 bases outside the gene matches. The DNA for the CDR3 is TGTGCCAGCAGCTCCCTAGCGGGGGGAACAGATACGCAGTATTTT. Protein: CASSSLAGGTDTQYF.

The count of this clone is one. CDR3 coding DNA: TGTGCCAGCAGTTTCCTAGCCGTAAAGACAGATACGCAGTATTTT. Amino acids: CASSFLAVKTDTQYF. V is TRBV28 and J is TRBJ2-3; possible D gene TRBD2, 5 bases. The CDR3 runs 15 residues. V was cut by 3 bases and J by 3 bases, with 13 bases left in between. Germline CDR1 MDHEN, CDR2 SYDVKM.

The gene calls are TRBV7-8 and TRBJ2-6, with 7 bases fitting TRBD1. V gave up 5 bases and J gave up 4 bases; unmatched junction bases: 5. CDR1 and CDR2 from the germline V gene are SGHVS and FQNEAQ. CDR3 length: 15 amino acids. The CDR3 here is CASSRRGIGANVLTF. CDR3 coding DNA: TGTGCCAGCAGCCGCAGGGGGATAGGGGCCAACGTCCTGACTTTC.

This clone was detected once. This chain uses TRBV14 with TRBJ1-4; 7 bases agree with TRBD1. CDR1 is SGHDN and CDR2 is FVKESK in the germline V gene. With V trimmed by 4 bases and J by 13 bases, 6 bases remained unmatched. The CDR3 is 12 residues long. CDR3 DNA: TGTGCCAGCAGCCGAACAGGGGAAGGACTGTTTTTT. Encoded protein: CASSRTGEGLFF. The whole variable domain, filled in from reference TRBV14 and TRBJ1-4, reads EAGVTQFPSHSVIEKGQTVTLRCDPISGHDNLYWYRRVMGKEIKFLLHFVKESKQDESGMPNNRFLAERTGGTYSTLKVQPAELEDSGVYFCASSRTGEGLFFGSGTQLSVL.